The following is a T cell receptor beta chain sequence with its context. These data are taken from a study of T cell responses to AZD1222 COVID-19 vaccine. With 5 bases clipped from V and 8 bases from J, the junction kept 8 bases outside the gene matches. This CDR3 is 13 amino acids long. In germline, CDR1 is LGHDT, CDR2 YNNKEL (reference sequence). Only in-frame clones appear in the TCRdb table, and some are missing; sequencing was by immunoSEQ multiplex PCR. The profile shows some 80,000 clones, about 83% of them singletons. The source is an adult who received the MenACWY meningococcal vaccine as a control. The chain uses TRBV3-1 (or the pseudogene TRBV3-2) and TRBJ1-1, with 7 bases fitting TRBD1. The source was peripheral blood, collected 28 days after the second dose of the MenACWY control vaccine. The CDR3 region is CASSSNRGGEAFF. The CDR3 DNA reads as TGTGCCAGCAGCAGTAACAGGGGAGGGGAAGCTTTCTTT.